This T cell receptor beta chain appears in the sequencing data of a study of memory CD4+ T cells and cytomegalovirus serostatus. This clone appeared a single time. Its antigen is unidentified. The assay was immunoSEQ multiplex PCR, and TCRdb's table has in-frame clones only and misses some. The sample comprises about 60,000 clones, roughly four fifths of which are singletons, and 0.75% to 0.9% rests with the top ten. The J segment lost 4 bases and the V segment lost 6 bases, leaving 4 bases of the junction unmatched. The length of the CDR3 is 13 residues. The germline V gene encodes CDR1 MNHEY and CDR2 SVGAGI. Single viable CD3+CD4+CD8-CD45RO+ cells were sorted as the memory CD4+ T cells. CD4+ T cells were isolated by positive magnetic selection. Whole-study results and caveats: A US-trained random forest predicted CMV serostatus with median AUC around 0.91. Suggested: most of the CMV-linked TCR signature lies in CD4+ memory cells.

This receptor was identified in an adult in good health and CMV-seronegative. The gene calls are TRBV6-5 and TRBJ1-1; TRBD1 agrees at 8 bases. The sequenced sample was memory CD4+ T cells from blood. DNA of the CDR3: TGTGCCAGCAGCTTTGACAGGGGCACTGAAGCTTTCTTT. It codes for CASSFDRGTEAFF.